Listed here are 8 T cell receptor beta chains from one sample, sequenced in a study of glioma-infiltrating T cells. Amplification of TCR alpha and beta CDR3 regions from RNA used iRepertoire nested multiplex PCR. TCRdb re-called the multiplex PCR reads through MiXCR, storing one row per CDR3 protein. The data show tens of thousands of distinct CDR3 sequences, with about 25% seen just once and 6.7% held by the top ten. Sequencing used glioma tissue, nonneoplastic brain tissue, or PBMCs (not recorded which). These receptors all stem from a human donor with low-grade glioma or glioblastoma, undergoing nonglioma brain surgery, or in good health (not recorded which).

This clonotype has only a few counts. This chain connects TRBV12-3 or TRBV12-4 to TRBJ2-3; D is possibly TRBD1 or TRBD2 (7 bases each). Trimming stripped 6 bases from V and 2 bases from J, with 18 bases between. This CDR3 has 16 residues. The CDR3 DNA is TGTGCCAGCAGCTCCCAGGGGGGACTAATCACAGATACGCAGTATTTT. It codes for CASSSQGGLITDTQYF.

This clonotype was found many times. The CDR3 nucleotides read TGTGCCATCAGTGGGACTAGCGGGGGTCCCTACGAGCAGTACTTC. It translates to CAISGTSGGPYEQYF. The chain employs TRBV10-3 and TRBJ2-7, with 13 bases identical to TRBD2. Trimming took 4 bases from V and 2 from J; bases not matched to a gene: 2. The CDR3 covers 15 residues. Germline V gene sequence: CDR1 ENHRY, CDR2 SYGVKD.

The chain carries TRBV7-9 and TRBJ2-1; 12 nucleotides agree with TRBD2. The junction had 7 bases not matched to a gene; V was cut back by 9 bases and J by 7 bases. The germline V gene encodes CDR1 SEHNR and CDR2 FQNEAQ (reference sequence). This CDR3 region has 14 residues. CDR3 protein: CASLLAGGRNEQFF. The CDR3 DNA reads as TGTGCCAGTCTACTAGCGGGAGGAAGGAATGAGCAGTTCTTC.

The chain recombines TRBV11-2 with TRBJ1-2; TRBD1 agrees at 9 bases. The V and J ends lost 5 bases and 4 bases, in that order; junction bases with no gene match: 11. Looked up from germline, CDR1 is SGHAT and CDR2 is FQNNGV. The CDR3 consists of 16 residues. As DNA, the CDR3 is TGTGCCAGCAGCCCAAGGGGGACAGGGAGGCCCTATGGCTACACCTTC. It specifies CASSPRGTGRPYGYTF.

At least ten counts were recorded for this clonotype. V usage is TRBV25-1 and J usage is TRBJ2-1; D may match TRBD1 or TRBD2 (5 bases each). Deletions cut 6 bases from V and 0 bases from J, with 12 bases between. CDR3 size: 15 residues. Germline assignment: CDR1 MGHDK and CDR2 SYGVNS. For the CDR3, the DNA is TGTGCCAGCAGAGGGACGCCGAGCTCCTACAATGAGCAGTTCTTC. Translating it yields CASRGTPSSYNEQFF.

To note about this clonotype: A much more abundant neighbour one base away suggests this may be a read error. This rearrangement joins TRBV19 to TRBJ1-5; D might be TRBD1 (5 bases). This CDR3 region has 16 residues. The germline V gene has CDR1 LNHDA and CDR2 SQIVND (reference sequence). The CDR3 region is CASSQGRGNNNQHQHF. For the CDR3, the DNA is TGTGCCAGTAGCCAGGGACGAGGGAATAACAATCAGCACCAGCATTTT.

This clonotype was seen a few times. The chain couples TRBV29-1 to TRBJ1-2, with TRBD1 as a possible D gene (6 bases). CDR1 SQVTM and CDR2 ANQGSEA come from the germline V gene. Trimming removed 3 bases at V and 8 bases at J, with 19 bases between. This CDR3 has 14 amino acids. The CDR3 reads CSVDIRGRGSGYTF. As DNA, the CDR3 is TGCAGCGTTGATATAAGGGGGAGAGGTTCGGGCTACACCTTC.

Notes on this clonotype: A read error is possible here, since a much larger clone lies one base away. The chain carries TRBV6-1 and TRBJ2-7; 12 bases line up with TRBD1. CDR1 is MNHNS, CDR2 SASEGT, per germline. This CDR3 contains 14 residues. CDR3 amino acids: CASALGQGAYEQCF. For the CDR3, the DNA is TGTGCCAGCGCATTGGGACAGGGGGCCTACGAGCAGTGCTTC.